This T cell receptor (beta chain) was recovered during a study of lymphopenia after photon versus proton radiotherapy. TCRdb keeps only in-frame clones here, not all; method: immunoSEQ multiplex PCR. The profile shows around 15,000 clones, less than 90% of them singletons. This CDR3 has 15 residues. Germline assignment: CDR1 SGHRS and CDR2 YFSETQ. Trimming took off 4 bases at V and 3 bases at J, with 16 bases between the two ends. The J gene is TRBJ1-1, the V gene TRBV5-1, with D possibly TRBD1 on 5 matching bases. The sequence came from a woman aged 60-70 years with cholangiocarcinoma. Some clones in this sample may be carry-over from other donors' samples. Sample: peripheral blood, taken from a patient treated with proton-based radiotherapy. The CDR3 region has the DNA TGCGCCAGCAGCATTAGCACCCTGGGGGACACTGAAGCTTTCTTT. Translating it yields CASSISTLGDTEAFF.